A single sample gave rise to the 28 T cell receptor beta chains below, sequenced in a study of T cells after yellow fever vaccination. TCRdb independently ran MiXCR on the 5' RACE reads; one entry per CDR3 protein. The sample shows roughly 310,000 distinct CDR3 sequences, less than 4.5% of them seen only once. The sequenced sample was PBMCs, obtained on the day of the yellow fever booster vaccination. These TCRs come from a man aged 18-30 years who received the YFV17D yellow fever vaccine.

This clonotype came up many times. The rearrangement joins TRBV6-1 to TRBJ2-6; D is perhaps TRBD2 (6 bases). Per germline, CDR1 MNHNS and CDR2 SASEGT. This CDR3 has 14 amino acids. V was trimmed by 4 bases and J by 2 bases, leaving 6 bases between them. CDR3 nucleotides: TGTGCCAGCAGTGGACTAGCTGGGGCCAACGTCCTGACTTTC. Its translation: CASSGLAGANVLTF.

The chain carries TRBV19 and TRBJ1-2; a possible D gene is TRBD1 (5 bases). There are 13 residues in the CDR3. Per the germline V gene, CDR1 is LNHDA and CDR2 is SQIVND (reference sequence). Trimming removed 7 bases at V and 8 bases at J, with 17 bases between. The CDR3 sequence is CASNLGRGNGYTF. DNA of the CDR3: TGTGCCAGTAACCTAGGACGGGGGAACGGCTACACCTTC.

This clonotype was recorded many times. The genes are TRBV6-6 and TRBJ2-6; no reliable D call. V gave up 8 bases and J gave up 9 bases, with 11 bases separating them. Germline V CDR1 and CDR2: MNHNY, SVGAGI (reference sequence). The CDR3 consists of 12 residues. The CDR3 protein is CASGRLSNVLTF. The CDR3 DNA sequence: TGTGCCAGCGGCCGTCTAAGCAACGTCCTGACTTTC.

The CDR3 loop reads CASSQVNRGRTNQPQHF. Here the CDR3 DNA reads TGCGCCAGCAGCCAAGTAAATAGGGGACGGACGAATCAGCCCCAGCATTTT. The chain combines TRBV4-1 with TRBJ1-5; D is possibly TRBD1 (5 bases). V lost 1 base, J lost 4 bases, and 17 bases lay in between. Per the germline V gene, CDR1 is MGHRA and CDR2 is YSYEKL. The CDR3 runs 17 residues.

This clonotype was found a few times. The CDR3 region is CASRSVGGGSEQYF. CDR3 sequence (DNA): TGTGCCAGCAGGTCCGTAGGAGGGGGAAGCGAGCAGTACTTC. V and J are TRBV7-2 and TRBJ2-7; D may match TRBD1 or TRBD2 (6 bases each). CDR3 length: 14 amino acids. Trimming left V 6 bases short and J 6 bases short, with 18 bases between. Germline values: CDR1 SGHTA, CDR2 FQGNSA.

At least ten counts were recorded for this clonotype. The chain employs TRBV7-2 and TRBJ2-2, with D perhaps TRBD1 (5 bases). The CDR3 is 12 amino acids. V was trimmed by 8 bases and J by 3 bases, leaving 7 bases between them. Per the germline V gene, CDR1 is SGHTA and CDR2 is FQGNSA. The CDR3, as DNA: TGTGCCAGCGGCAGGGACACCGGGGAGCTGTTTTTT. As protein: CASGRDTGELFF. Combining the CDR3 with reference TRBV7-2 and TRBJ2-2 gives the whole variable domain GAGVSQSPSNKVTEKGKDVELRCDPISGHTALYWYRQSLGQGLEFLIYFQGNSAPDKSGLPSDRFSAERTGGSVSTLTIQRTQQEDSAVYLCASGRDTGELFFGEGSRLTVL.

This clonotype was counted ten times or more. The chain uses TRBV28 and TRBJ1-2; D not certain. The CDR3 runs 17 residues. Trimming cost V 4 bases and J 1 base, with 19 bases left between them. Germline V gives CDR1 MDHEN, CDR2 SYDVKM. CDR3 coding DNA: TGTGCCAGCAGTTCCCAAACAGAGATGAGCAGTAACTATGGCTACACCTTC. Translated, it gives CASSSQTEMSSNYGYTF.

The chain joins TRBV2 to TRBJ1-1; D not certain. Germline V lookup: CDR1 SNHLY, CDR2 FYNNEI. The V end was cut by 7 bases, the J end by 1 base, with 4 bases between. This CDR3 comprises 11 residues. The CDR3 DNA sequence: TGTGCCAGCAAACAGAACACTGAAGCTTTCTTT. Amino acid sequence: CASKQNTEAFF.

V gene TRBV5-1 combines with J gene TRBJ2-7; no firm D call. With 0 bases removed from V and 0 bases from J, the gap between germline ends came to 7 bases. The germline CDR1 and CDR2 sequences are SGHRS and YFSETQ. The CDR3 runs to 14 residues. The CDR3, as DNA: TGCGCCAGCAGCTTGGGGACGTTCTCCTACGAGCAGTACTTC. It is translated as CASSLGTFSYEQYF.

This clonotype appeared many times. The rearrangement joins TRBV5-1 to TRBJ2-5; 8 bases are a match to TRBD1. J gave up 6 bases and V 4 bases, and 11 bases lay outside the gene matches. Germline CDR1 SGHRS, CDR2 YFSETQ. CDR3 length equals 15 residues. The CDR3 coding sequence is TGCGCCAGCAGCGGTGGACAGGGCGCTGCGAAGACCCAGTACTTC. Translated: CASSGGQGAAKTQYF.

The CDR3 here is CASSLDPPDEQYF. The CDR3 DNA reads TGTGCCAGCAGCTTAGATCCCCCCGACGAGCAGTACTTC. The J gene is TRBJ2-7, the V gene TRBV7-6; D is ambiguous. Trimming shortened V by 1 base and J by 5 bases, and 9 bases separated the two germline ends. Germline V gene sequence: CDR1 SGHVS, CDR2 FNYEAQ. The CDR3 spans 13 residues. The full variable domain, its missing parts supplied by reference TRBV7-6 and TRBJ2-7, is GAGVSQSPRYKVTKRGQDVALRCDPISGHVSLYWYRQALGQGPEFLTYFNYEAQQDKSGLPNDRFSAERPEGSISTLTIQRTEQRDSAMYRCASSLDPPDEQYFGPGTRLTVT.

Many counts were recorded for this clonotype. This chain links TRBV5-1 with TRBJ2-5; TRBD2 might be the D (5 bases). V was clipped by 2 bases and J by 5 bases, with 13 bases between them. The CDR3 has 14 amino acids. The V gene's germline CDR1 is SGHRS and CDR2 YFSETQ. The CDR3 loop is CASSFRLSGETQYF. The DNA of the CDR3 is TGCGCCAGCAGCTTCCGACTCTCGGGGGAGACCCAGTACTTC.

The chain recombines TRBV6-7 with TRBJ2-7; the match to TRBD1 covers 11 bases. TRBV6-7 is labeled an ORF, and its function is uncertain. The V and J ends lost 8 bases and 1 base, in that order; junction bases with no gene match: 4. CDR3 length: 14 residues. In DNA, the CDR3 is TGTGCCAGCCCGGGACAGGGGGTATCCTACGAGCAGTACTTC. It yields the protein CASPGQGVSYEQYF.

J is TRBJ2-3 and V is TRBV5-1, with D hard to call. There are 17 residues in the CDR3. Germline loops: CDR1 SGHRS, CDR2 YFSETQ. Trimming cost V 6 bases and J 2 bases, with 22 bases left between them. In DNA, the CDR3 is TGCGCCAGCACCGCTCCCCGAGTCGGAGTTCTCACAGATACGCAGTATTTT. Residues: CASTAPRVGVLTDTQYF.

This sequence joins TRBV4-2 and TRBJ1-4; D is uncertain. The CDR3 runs to 13 residues. The germline CDR1 and CDR2 sequences are LGHNA and YNFKEQ. Trimming took 4 bases from V and 8 from J, leaving 11 bases between them. The CDR3 here is CASSPSLREKLFF. The CDR3 nucleotides read TGTGCCAGCAGCCCCTCCCTCAGAGAAAAACTGTTTTTT.

This clonotype turned up a few times. This chain joins TRBV4-1 and TRBJ2-1, with 9 bases aligning to TRBD2. This CDR3 is built from 17 residues. The germline V gene encodes CDR1 MGHRA and CDR2 YSYEKL. V lost 6 bases, J lost 11 bases, and 20 bases stayed unmatched. The CDR3 protein is CASRQIVAAGGPVQQFF. The DNA of the CDR3 is TGCGCCAGCAGGCAAATCGTCGCTGCGGGGGGGCCCGTTCAGCAGTTCTTC.

The chain is built from TRBV12-3 or TRBV12-4 and TRBJ2-1; 11 nucleotides align to TRBD2. The junction had 7 bases not matched to a gene; V was cut back by 7 bases and J by 5 bases. The CDR3 runs 15 residues. The CDR3 spells CASTFSGGAHNEQFF. CDR3 coding DNA: TGTGCCAGCACTTTTAGCGGGGGGGCCCACAATGAGCAGTTCTTC.

This chain uses TRBV3-1 with TRBJ1-5; D perhaps matches TRBD1 (5 bases). CDR1 and CDR2 from the germline V gene are LGHDT and YNNKEL (reference sequence). The CDR3 has 15 residues. Trimming left V 2 bases short and J 4 bases short, with 12 bases between. The CDR3 bases are TGTGCCAGCAGCCAATCCGAAAAGGGGAATCAGCCCCAGCATTTT. Its translation: CASSQSEKGNQPQHF.

In its sample, this clonotype was seen many times. The chain is built from TRBV5-1 and TRBJ1-2; D possibly corresponds to TRBD1 (5 bases). V was clipped by 1 base and J by 4 bases, with 17 bases between them. Germline V lookup: CDR1 SGHRS, CDR2 YFSETQ. CDR3 length equals 16 residues. CDR3 residues: CASSLMVMGDVYGYTF. CDR3 DNA sequence: TGCGCCAGCAGCTTGATGGTTATGGGGGATGTCTATGGCTACACCTTC.

In this sample, this clonotype turned up a few times. This chain uses TRBV4-1 with TRBJ2-1; 9 bases align to TRBD2. V was clipped by 2 bases and J by 6 bases; unmatched bases: 2. The length of the CDR3 is 14 residues. The germline CDR1 and CDR2 sequences are MGHRA and YSYEKL. CDR3 DNA sequence: TGCGCCAGCAGCCAAAAGACTAGCGGCAATGAGCAGTTCTTC. Protein sequence: CASSQKTSGNEQFF.

This clonotype has a handful of counts. The genes are TRBV7-9 and TRBJ1-5, with D tentatively TRBD1 (6 bases). This CDR3 has 14 residues. The V gene lost 5 bases and the J gene lost 0 bases, with 8 bases spanning the gap. CDR1 and CDR2 (germline): SEHNR, FQNEAQ (reference sequence). CDR3 region: CASSRDISNQPQHF. CDR3 DNA sequence: TGTGCCAGCAGCCGGGACATTAGCAATCAGCCCCAGCATTTT.

This clonotype has ten or more counts. The rearrangement joins TRBV21-1 to TRBJ2-7. TRBV21-1 is labeled a pseudogene. The CDR3 covers 14 residues. The CDR3 nucleotides read TGTGCCAGCAGCAAGGTCGTAACCTACTACGAGCAGTACTTC. It specifies CASSKVVTYYEQYF.

Many counts were recorded for this clonotype. The genes are TRBV7-6 and TRBJ2-7; D might be TRBD1 (5 bases). V lost 6 bases and J 0 bases, leaving 9 bases between the germline ends. The CDR3 is made up of 13 amino acids. The germline V gene has CDR1 SGHVS and CDR2 FNYEAQ. This CDR3 reads CASSPDSSYEQYF. The DNA for the CDR3 is TGTGCCAGCAGTCCAGACAGCTCCTACGAGCAGTACTTC.

This clonotype has more than one count but fewer than ten. V gene TRBV10-3 combines with J gene TRBJ2-1; 7 nucleotides line up with TRBD2. The CDR3 has 12 residues. Trimming took 3 bases from V and 8 from J; bases not matched to a gene: 1. CDR1 and CDR2 from the germline V gene are ENHRY and SYGVKD. Here the CDR3 reads CAISDAGDEQFF. DNA of the CDR3: TGTGCCATCAGTGATGCGGGGGATGAGCAGTTCTTC.

This clonotype turned up a few times. This chain connects TRBV7-6 to TRBJ1-1; 7 positions agree with TRBD1. The length of the CDR3 is 16 residues. The V and J ends lost 5 bases and 0 bases, in that order; junction bases with no gene match: 9. CDR1 is SGHVS, CDR2 FNYEAQ, per germline. The CDR3 protein is CASSQRTGGMNTEAFF. CDR3 DNA: TGTGCCAGCAGCCAAAGGACAGGCGGCATGAACACTGAAGCTTTCTTT.

This clonotype was seen at least ten times. One junction end does not reproduce the germline sequence, and a read error may be involved. The V call is TRBV7-7, the J call TRBJ2-1, with D tentatively TRBD2 (5 bases). CDR3 length equals 13 residues. CDR1 and CDR2 (germline): SSHAT, FNYEAQ (reference sequence). The CDR3 here is CASSLASGNEQFF. CDR3 DNA: TGTGCTAGCAGCTTAGCTTCGGGGAATGAGCAGTTCTTC.

This clonotype was counted ten times or more. The V gene is TRBV28, the J gene TRBJ1-1, with D uncertain. V dropped 3 bases and J dropped 10 bases, with 15 bases sitting between them. Per germline, CDR1 MDHEN and CDR2 SYDVKM. The CDR3 has 13 residues. CDR3 loop: CASSFGEFRRAFF. The CDR3 DNA reads as TGTGCCAGCAGTTTTGGGGAGTTTAGGAGAGCTTTCTTT.

The chain combines TRBV7-2 with TRBJ2-7; 10 bases align to TRBD1. Trimming took 9 bases from V and 7 from J; bases not matched to a gene: 12. From germline, CDR1 is SGHTA and CDR2 FQGNSA. This CDR3 contains 14 residues. The CDR3 is CARSSRQGAWEQYV. The CDR3 nucleotides read TGTGCCAGGAGTTCCCGACAGGGGGCTTGGGAGCAGTACGTC.